The rows below give T cell receptor beta chains drawn from one sample of a study of regulatory T cells in long-lasting Graves disease. TCRdb itself ran the multiplex PCR reads through MiXCR, one entry per CDR3 protein. This sample carries approximately 690,000 distinct CDR3 sequences, around 30% of them seen once, and the ten largest clones take around 40%. The sample was peripheral blood mononuclear cells (PBMCs), taken when the disease was refractory, from a patient treated with antithyroid drugs. These receptors were taken from a female donor with Graves disease. Each CDR3 is given with its conserved first and last residue. The D gene is left open where the match is weak. The listing skips clone size in some rows; elsewhere it reads once, few, many or a size class.

TRBV29-1,TRBJ1-1,.,.,CSSRAGVDNVEAFF,TGCAGCTCACGAGCGGGGGTGGATAACGTTGAAGCTTTCTTT
TRBV11-1,TRBJ2-7,.,.,CASSYTGTSIHEQYF,TGTGCCAGCTCCTATACCGGGACCTCTATTCACGAGCAGTACTTC
TRBV2,TRBJ2-7,many,.,CASSPQSRVLEQYF,TGTGCCAGCAGCCCACAAAGCAGGGTCCTCGAGCAGTACTTC
TRBV19,TRBJ1-5,.,.,CASRGLVSNQPQHF,TGTGCCAGTAGAGGCTTAGTTAGCAATCAGCCCCAGCATTTT
TRBV6-1,TRBJ1-5,few,.,CASSRPDSNQPQHF,TGTGCCAGCAGTAGGCCGGATAGCAATCAGCCCCAGCATTTT
TRBV29-1,TRBJ1-4,.,.,CSVAGSSNEKLFF,TGCAGCGTAGCAGGGAGTTCTAATGAAAAACTGTTTTTT
TRBV20-1,TRBJ1-4,few,.,CSASSRVEEKLFF,TGCAGTGCTAGTAGCAGGGTTGAGGAAAAACTGTTTTTT
TRBV20-1,TRBJ2-1,.,TRBD2,CSARPRGGVSGKNEQFF,TGCAGTGCTAGACCCCGGGGGGGGGTTAGCGGGAAGAATGAGCAGTTCTTC
TRBV30,TRBJ1-1,.,.,CAWSVNLRTEAFF,TGTGCCTGGAGTGTTAACCTGCGGACTGAAGCTTTCTTT
TRBV6-1,TRBJ1-4,.,.,CASRPLTATNEKLFF,TGTGCCAGCAGACCCCTGACGGCAACTAATGAAAAACTGTTTTTT
TRBV9,TRBJ2-7,.,.,CASSVAEDNYEQYF,TGTGCCAGCAGCGTAGCTGAGGACAACTACGAGCAGTACTTC
TRBV12-3/TRBV12-4,TRBJ1-2,.,TRBD1,CASSGQGHLGYTF,TGTGCCAGCAGTGGACAGGGGCATCTTGGCTACACCTTC
TRBV27,TRBJ1-2,.,.,CASSLSGSWHGYTF,TGTGCCAGCAGTTTATCGGGGTCCTGGCATGGCTACACCTTC
TRBV20-1,TRBJ1-4,few,.,CSARGSGTATNEKLFF,TGCAGTGCTAGAGGGTCAGGGACCGCAACTAATGAAAAACTGTTTTTT
TRBV6-2/TRBV6-3,TRBJ1-1,.,.,CASSPGRGASEAFF,TGTGCCAGCAGTCCGGGCAGGGGTGCCTCTGAAGCTTTCTTT
TRBV6-2/TRBV6-3,TRBJ2-5,.,TRBD1,CASSFPRTGVETQYF,TGTGCCAGCAGTTTCCCCAGGACAGGGGTTGAGACCCAGTACTTC
TRBV6-1,TRBJ1-1,few,.,CASLMDTNTEAFF,TGTGCCAGCCTAATGGACACGAACACTGAAGCTTTCTTT
TRBV12-3/TRBV12-4,TRBJ1-3,many,.,CASISDLGGNTIYF,TGTGCCAGCATTTCGGACTTAGGTGGAAACACCATATATTTT
TRBV5-5,TRBJ1-1,few,.,CASSLAPGADTEAFF,TGTGCCAGCAGCTTGGCTCCCGGGGCCGACACTGAAGCTTTCTTT
TRBV29-1,TRBJ1-1,few,TRBD1,CSVGTGGEYTEAFF,TGCAGCGTTGGGACAGGGGGCGAGTACACTGAAGCTTTCTTT
TRBV12-3/TRBV12-4,TRBJ2-7,many,.,CASSLETELYEQYF,TGTGCCAGCAGTCTTGAGACAGAACTCTACGAGCAGTACTTC
TRBV6-1,TRBJ1-2,many,.,CASSPAAEYGYTF,TGTGCCAGCAGCCCAGCCGCAGAGTACGGCTACACCTTC
TRBV6-1,TRBJ2-7,.,TRBD1,CASRALQGAYYEQYF,TGTGCCAGCAGGGCGCTACAGGGGGCTTACTACGAGCAGTACTTC
TRBV20-1,TRBJ1-2,.,TRBD1,CSARDPQTGGSSGGYTF,TGCAGTGCTAGAGATCCCCAAACAGGGGGCTCTTCGGGAGGCTACACCTTC
TRBV30,TRBJ1-2,few,.,CAWSVQDAQLYTF,TGTGCCTGGAGTGTACAGGATGCGCAGCTGTACACCTTC
TRBV6-1,TRBJ1-5,many,TRBD1,CASSPPRDRVGNQPQHF,TGTGCCAGCAGCCCACCACGCGACAGGGTCGGCAATCAGCCCCAGCATTTT
TRBV28,TRBJ1-2,few,.,CASSQGIAGDGYTF,TGCGCCAGCAGCCAAGGGATCGCGGGGGATGGCTACACCTTC
TRBV9,TRBJ1-3,few,.,CASSVGGGNTIYF,TGTGCCAGCAGCGTTGGAGGTGGAAACACCATATATTTT
TRBV12-3/TRBV12-4,TRBJ1-1,few,.,CASSPTQAGVAFF,TGTGCCAGCAGTCCTACTCAGGCTGGGGTAGCTTTCTTT
TRBV30,TRBJ2-7,.,TRBD1,CAWSGQGASEQYF,TGTGCCTGGAGTGGACAGGGGGCGTCCGAGCAGTACTTC
TRBV6-1,TRBJ2-5,few,.,CASSPGWGQETQYF,TGTGCCAGCAGTCCGGGTTGGGGGCAAGAGACCCAGTACTTC
TRBV12-3/TRBV12-4,TRBJ1-5,few,.,CASSLEGRFDQPQHF,TGTGCCAGCAGTTTAGAGGGAAGGTTCGATCAGCCCCAGCATTTT
TRBV3-1,TRBJ1-5,many,.,CASSPDSSAAQPQHF,TGTGCCAGCAGCCCAGACAGTTCGGCGGCTCAGCCCCAGCATTTT
TRBV29-1,TRBJ1-1,.,.,CSVEEPGEAFF,TGCAGCGTTGAAGAGCCGGGTGAAGCTTTCTTT
TRBV6-1,TRBJ1-4,.,.,CASTRGSFNEKLFF,TGTGCCAGCACGCGGGGCAGCTTTAATGAAAAACTGTTTTTT
TRBV28,TRBJ1-2,few,.,CASRARGGYHYGYTF,TGTGCCAGCAGAGCGAGGGGGGGCTATCACTATGGCTACACCTTC
TRBV7-9,TRBJ1-6,.,.,CASSGTANNSPLHF,TGTGCCAGCAGCGGGACGGCGAATAATTCACCCCTCCACTTT
TRBV19,TRBJ2-4,many,TRBD1,CASTTTGAPKNIQYF,TGTGCCAGTACCACGACAGGGGCTCCCAAAAACATTCAGTACTTC
TRBV7-9,TRBJ2-4,.,.,CASSPHPLRVHVQNIQYF,TGTGCCAGCAGCCCCCACCCGCTCAGGGTACACGTCCAAAACATTCAGTACTTC
TRBV5-1,TRBJ2-7,.,TRBD2,CASSWGLAGVTSYEQYF,TGCGCCAGCAGCTGGGGACTAGCGGGAGTCACCTCCTACGAGCAGTACTTC
TRBV19,TRBJ2-7,.,.,CASSIADGEQYF,TGTGCCAGTAGTATAGCTGACGGAGAGCAGTACTTC
TRBV11-2,TRBJ1-2,many,.,CASSLIIGTYGYTF,TGTGCCAGCAGTTTAATCATAGGGACCTATGGCTACACCTTC